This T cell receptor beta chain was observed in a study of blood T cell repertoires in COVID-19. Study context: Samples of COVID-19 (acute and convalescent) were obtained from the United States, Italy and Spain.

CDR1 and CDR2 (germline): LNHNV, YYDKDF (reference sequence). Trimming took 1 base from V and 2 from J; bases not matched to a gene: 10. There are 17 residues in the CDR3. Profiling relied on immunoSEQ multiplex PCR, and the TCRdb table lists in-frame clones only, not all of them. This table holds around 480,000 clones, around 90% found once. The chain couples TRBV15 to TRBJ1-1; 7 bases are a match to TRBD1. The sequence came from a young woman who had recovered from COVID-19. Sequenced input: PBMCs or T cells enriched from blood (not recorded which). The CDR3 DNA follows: TGTGCCACCAGCAGAGTACAGGGGACCGACCCTAACACTGAAGCTTTCTTT. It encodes CATSRVQGTDPNTEAFF.